This entry features one TCR beta chain sequence. Its antigen is currently unknown. The junction does not match germline at one end; this may be a read error. These data originate in a study of CD8+CD57+ T cells in acquired aplastic anemia. At the level of the study: When averaged, DNA from sorted CD4+ and CD8+ cells came to around 3.4 ug. Study-level results: Patients and controls shared nearly 30 CD8+ CDR3 sequences, highly expressed in patients.

Germline V CDR1 and CDR2: SGHAT, FQDESV (reference sequence). The CDR3 has 17 residues. The authors sequenced patients whose flow cytometry had shown CD8+CD57+ cell expansion. Patients were therapy-naive when their blood was sampled. According to the study, genomic DNA was the template for TCR beta VDJ and CDR3 profiling. Each CDR3 protein gets one entry after TCRdb re-called the reads with MiXCR. The table lists around 120,000 distinct CDR3 sequences, approximately 40% of them singletons, with approximately 2.6% in the top ten. Sequencing input: sorted CD4+, CD8+, or CD8+CD57+ T cells (not recorded which) from PBMCs. The V gene is TRBV11-1, the J gene TRBJ2-6; D remains unclear. The sequence was collected from a human donor with aplastic anemia. DNA of the CDR3: TGTACCAGCAGCTTAGAGAATAGTGGCTCTGGGGCCAACGTCCTGACTTTC. Residues: CTSSLENSGSGANVLTF. Combining the CDR3 with reference TRBV11-1 and TRBJ2-6 gives the whole variable domain EAEVAQSPRYKITEKSQAVAFWCDPISGHATLYWYRQILGQGPELLVQFQDESVVDDSQLPKDRFSAERLKGVDSTLKIQPAELGDSAMYLCTSSLENSGSGANVLTFGAGSRLTVL.